This is a list of T cell receptor beta chains from one sample in a study of blood T cell repertoires in COVID-19. This table comes from immunoSEQ multiplex PCR, and its TCRdb copy is limited to in-frame clones, with some not included. Of 270,000 or so clones in the sample, nearly 90% were seen once. What was sequenced was peripheral blood. The receptors here all came from a woman aged 40 to 50 who had recovered from COVID-19. The CDR3 runs from the conserved cysteine through the conserved F or W. D genes are given only for firm matches. Clone size is not always given. Where it is, it says once, few, many or a class for expanded clones.

clone_size: few
d_call: -
v_call: TRBV2
j_call: TRBJ2-5
cdr3_aa: CASSEGWPQETQYF
cdr3_nt: TGTGCCAGCAGTGAAGGGTGGCCCCAAGAGACCCAGTACTTC

clone_size: -
d_call: -
v_call: TRBV5-5
j_call: TRBJ1-2
cdr3_aa: CASSLGAGEGYGYTF
cdr3_nt: TGTGCCAGCAGCTTGGGAGCAGGGGAGGGATATGGCTACACCTTC

clone_size: -
d_call: TRBD1
v_call: TRBV7-2
j_call: TRBJ1-2
cdr3_aa: CASSLGDRGAGYTF
cdr3_nt: TGTGCCAGCAGCTTAGGGGACAGGGGAGCCGGCTACACCTTC

clone_size: -
d_call: -
v_call: TRBV4-3
j_call: TRBJ2-5
cdr3_aa: CASSQDTSRPLTQYF
cdr3_nt: TGCGCCAGCAGCCAAGATACTAGCCGACCCTTAACCCAGTACTTC

clone_size: -
d_call: TRBD2
v_call: TRBV6-2/TRBV6-3
j_call: TRBJ2-1
cdr3_aa: CASSFTSGRGEQFF
cdr3_nt: TGTGCCAGCAGTTTTACTAGCGGGAGGGGTGAGCAGTTCTTC

clone_size: -
d_call: TRBD2
v_call: TRBV19
j_call: TRBJ2-1
cdr3_aa: CASSMGLAGGPLNEQFF
cdr3_nt: TGTGCCAGTAGTATGGGGCTAGCGGGAGGGCCCCTCAATGAGCAGTTCTTC

clone_size: -
d_call: -
v_call: TRBV10-3
j_call: TRBJ1-5
cdr3_aa: CAISESPGNQPQHF
cdr3_nt: TGTGCCATCAGTGAGTCGCCAGGGAATCAGCCCCAGCATTTT

clone_size: -
d_call: TRBD1
v_call: TRBV5-1
j_call: TRBJ2-5
cdr3_aa: CASSSSGQGQETQYF
cdr3_nt: TGCGCCAGCAGCTCCTCTGGACAGGGCCAAGAGACCCAGTACTTC

clone_size: -
d_call: -
v_call: TRBV10-3
j_call: TRBJ1-2
cdr3_aa: CAISESAPNYGYTF
cdr3_nt: TGTGCCATCAGTGAGTCGGCACCGAACTATGGCTACACCTTC

clone_size: few
d_call: TRBD1
v_call: TRBV5-6
j_call: TRBJ1-2
cdr3_aa: CASRGQGSIIFYGYTF
cdr3_nt: TGTGCCAGCAGGGGACAGGGGTCTATTATTTTCTATGGCTACACCTTC

clone_size: -
d_call: TRBD2
v_call: TRBV11-2
j_call: TRBJ2-2
cdr3_aa: CASSLAGLGGELFF
cdr3_nt: TGTGCCAGCAGCCTAGCGGGATTAGGCGGGGAGCTGTTTTTT

clone_size: -
d_call: TRBD1
v_call: TRBV27
j_call: TRBJ1-4
cdr3_aa: CASSLRQGSEKLFF
cdr3_nt: TGTGCCAGCAGTTTAAGACAGGGTAGTGAAAAACTGTTTTTT

clone_size: -
d_call: -
v_call: TRBV10-3
j_call: TRBJ2-1
cdr3_aa: CAISESRIEQFF
cdr3_nt: TGTGCCATCAGTGAGTCGAGGATTGAGCAGTTCTTC

clone_size: -
d_call: TRBD2
v_call: TRBV11-3
j_call: TRBJ2-1
cdr3_aa: CASSPGLAVNEQFF
cdr3_nt: TGTGCCAGCAGCCCGGGACTAGCAGTCAATGAGCAGTTCTTC

clone_size: -
d_call: -
v_call: TRBV25-1
j_call: TRBJ2-1
cdr3_aa: CASSDSALSIYNEQFF
cdr3_nt: TGTGCCAGCAGTGATTCTGCGCTATCGATCTACAATGAGCAGTTCTTC

clone_size: -
d_call: TRBD2
v_call: TRBV30
j_call: TRBJ2-1
cdr3_aa: CAFIAGGPFGEQFF
cdr3_nt: TGTGCCTTCATAGCGGGGGGGCCCTTTGGTGAGCAGTTCTTC

clone_size: -
d_call: -
v_call: TRBV19
j_call: TRBJ2-3
cdr3_aa: CASSIGEEDTQYF
cdr3_nt: TGTGCCAGTAGTATAGGCGAAGAAGATACGCAGTATTTT

clone_size: -
d_call: -
v_call: TRBV2
j_call: TRBJ1-3
cdr3_aa: CASSGTGSSGNTIYF
cdr3_nt: TGTGCCAGCAGTGGCACCGGGAGCTCTGGAAACACCATATATTTT

clone_size: once
d_call: TRBD1
v_call: TRBV4-1
j_call: TRBJ1-2
cdr3_aa: CASSVPGQGASGYTF
cdr3_nt: TGCGCCAGCAGCGTACCAGGACAGGGGGCAAGTGGCTACACCTTC

clone_size: -
d_call: TRBD2
v_call: TRBV4-3
j_call: TRBJ2-2
cdr3_aa: CASSQDVASGLRTGELFF
cdr3_nt: TGCGCCAGCAGCCAAGATGTGGCTAGCGGTTTGAGGACCGGGGAGCTGTTTTTT

clone_size: -
d_call: TRBD1
v_call: TRBV6-6
j_call: TRBJ1-2
cdr3_aa: CASSSQGEYGYTF
cdr3_nt: TGTGCCAGCAGTTCTCAGGGGGAGTACGGCTACACCTTC

clone_size: -
d_call: TRBD2
v_call: TRBV12-5
j_call: TRBJ2-5
cdr3_aa: CASAKREIGETQYF
cdr3_nt: TGTGCTAGTGCCAAGCGGGAGATAGGAGAGACCCAGTACTTC

clone_size: -
d_call: TRBD1
v_call: TRBV7-9
j_call: TRBJ1-5
cdr3_aa: CASSGQGGNQPQHF
cdr3_nt: TGTGCCAGCAGCGGACAGGGCGGCAATCAGCCCCAGCATTTT

clone_size: -
d_call: TRBD1
v_call: TRBV7-2
j_call: TRBJ2-3
cdr3_aa: CASSSTGTGPDTQYF
cdr3_nt: TGTGCCAGCAGCTCAACCGGGACAGGTCCAGATACGCAGTATTTT

clone_size: -
d_call: -
v_call: TRBV19
j_call: TRBJ2-2
cdr3_aa: CASSIGQGYGTGELFF
cdr3_nt: TGTGCCAGTAGTATCGGGCAGGGGTATGGCACCGGGGAGCTGTTTTTT

clone_size: -
d_call: TRBD2
v_call: TRBV6-2/TRBV6-3
j_call: TRBJ2-1
cdr3_aa: CASSYGQLAGDYNEQFF
cdr3_nt: TGTGCCAGCAGTTACGGCCAACTAGCGGGGGATTACAATGAGCAGTTCTTC

clone_size: -
d_call: -
v_call: TRBV5-1
j_call: TRBJ2-3
cdr3_aa: CASSLPGRDTQYF
cdr3_nt: TGCGCCAGCAGCCTCCCAGGTCGAGATACGCAGTATTTT

clone_size: -
d_call: -
v_call: TRBV27
j_call: TRBJ1-2
cdr3_aa: CASSLGAGFGGYTF
cdr3_nt: TGTGCCAGCAGTTTAGGTGCGGGGTTCGGTGGCTACACCTTC

clone_size: few
d_call: -
v_call: TRBV3-1/TRBV3-2
j_call: TRBJ1-5
cdr3_aa: CASSPADNSNQPQHF
cdr3_nt: TGTGCCAGCAGCCCCGCGGACAATAGCAATCAGCCCCAGCATTTT

clone_size: -
d_call: -
v_call: TRBV6-5
j_call: TRBJ2-3
cdr3_aa: CASSYGAGGTDTQYF
cdr3_nt: TGTGCCAGCAGTTATGGGGCAGGGGGCACAGATACGCAGTATTTT

clone_size: -
d_call: TRBD2
v_call: TRBV2
j_call: TRBJ2-1
cdr3_aa: CASRTSGIANEQFF
cdr3_nt: TGTGCCAGCAGAACTAGCGGGATAGCAAATGAGCAGTTCTTC

clone_size: -
d_call: TRBD1
v_call: TRBV28
j_call: TRBJ1-1
cdr3_aa: CASSLIPPGGTNTEAFF
cdr3_nt: TGTGCCAGCAGTTTAATCCCCCCAGGGGGAACGAACACTGAAGCTTTCTTT

clone_size: -
d_call: TRBD2
v_call: TRBV5-1
j_call: TRBJ2-1
cdr3_aa: CASSRGTSGRGYNEQFF
cdr3_nt: TGCGCCAGCAGCCGTGGGACTAGCGGGAGAGGTTACAATGAGCAGTTCTTC

clone_size: -
d_call: TRBD1
v_call: TRBV27
j_call: TRBJ1-3
cdr3_aa: CASSSLQGFFDTIYF
cdr3_nt: TGTGCCAGCAGTTCTTTACAGGGGTTTTTTGACACCATATATTTT

clone_size: -
d_call: -
v_call: TRBV19
j_call: TRBJ1-1
cdr3_aa: CASSIGEGEAFF
cdr3_nt: TGTGCCAGTAGTATAGGTGAGGGTGAAGCTTTCTTT

clone_size: -
d_call: -
v_call: TRBV5-4
j_call: TRBJ1-4
cdr3_aa: CASSLTGPNEKLFF
cdr3_nt: TGTGCCAGCAGCTTGACAGGACCCAATGAAAAACTGTTTTTT